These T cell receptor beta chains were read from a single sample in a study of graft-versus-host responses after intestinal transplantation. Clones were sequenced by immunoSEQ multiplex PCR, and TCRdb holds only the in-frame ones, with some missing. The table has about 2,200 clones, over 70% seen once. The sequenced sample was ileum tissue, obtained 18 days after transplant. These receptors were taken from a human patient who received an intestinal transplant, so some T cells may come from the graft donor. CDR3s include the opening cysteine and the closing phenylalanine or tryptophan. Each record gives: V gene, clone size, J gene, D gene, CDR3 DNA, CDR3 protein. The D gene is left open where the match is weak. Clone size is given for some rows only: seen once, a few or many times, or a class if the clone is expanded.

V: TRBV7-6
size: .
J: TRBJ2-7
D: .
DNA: TGTGCCAGCAGCTTAGGTCCCGGGACGCCTACCTACGAGCAGTACTTC
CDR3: CASSLGPGTPTYEQYF

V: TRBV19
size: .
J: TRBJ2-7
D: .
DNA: TGTGCCAGTAGTATAGGCAACTCCTACGAGCAGTACTTC
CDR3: CASSIGNSYEQYF

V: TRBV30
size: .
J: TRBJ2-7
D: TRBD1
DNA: TGTGCCTGGTGGGCAGGGGGCTACGAGCAGTACTTC
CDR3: CAWWAGGYEQYF

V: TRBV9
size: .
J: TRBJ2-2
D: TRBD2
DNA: TGTGCCAGCAGCGTGCGGGGGGACACCGGGGAGCTGTTTTTT
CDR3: CASSVRGDTGELFF

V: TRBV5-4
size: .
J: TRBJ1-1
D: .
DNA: TGTGCCAGCAGCCAGAACACTGAAGCTTTCTTT
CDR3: CASSQNTEAFF

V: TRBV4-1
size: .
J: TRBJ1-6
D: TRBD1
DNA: TGCGCCAGCAGCCAAGGACAGGGGAGTTCACCCCTCCACTTT
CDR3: CASSQGQGSSPLHF

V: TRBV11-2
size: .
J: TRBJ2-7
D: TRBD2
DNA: TGTGCCAGCAGCTTAGGGACTAGCGGATCCTACGAGCAGTACTTC
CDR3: CASSLGTSGSYEQYF

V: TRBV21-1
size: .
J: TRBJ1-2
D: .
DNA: TGTGCCAGCAGCAAAGACAACTATGGCTACACCTTC
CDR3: CASSKDNYGYTF

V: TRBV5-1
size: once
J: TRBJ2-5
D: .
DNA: TGCGCCAGCAGCTTGGACCAAGAGACCCAGTACTTC
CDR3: CASSLDQETQYF

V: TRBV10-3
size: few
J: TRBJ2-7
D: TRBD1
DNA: TGTGCCATCAACGACAGGGGGCCCACCTACGAGCAGTACTTC
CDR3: CAINDRGPTYEQYF

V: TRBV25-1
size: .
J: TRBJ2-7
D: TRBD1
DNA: TGTGCCAGCAGTGATGCCACAACAGGGGGCGAAGGCTACGAGCAGTACTTC
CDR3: CASSDATTGGEGYEQYF

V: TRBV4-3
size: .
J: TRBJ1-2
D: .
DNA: TGCGCCAGCAGCCAAGATCGGGAAGGGTTTACCTATGGCTACACCTTC
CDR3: CASSQDREGFTYGYTF

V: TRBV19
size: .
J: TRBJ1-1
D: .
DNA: TGTGCCAGTAGTCCTCAGTCAGGGGACACTGAAGCTTTCTTT
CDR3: CASSPQSGDTEAFF

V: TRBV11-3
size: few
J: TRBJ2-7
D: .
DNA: TGTGCCAGCAGCCCCCCAGGAGGCTACGAGCAGTACTTC
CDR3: CASSPPGGYEQYF

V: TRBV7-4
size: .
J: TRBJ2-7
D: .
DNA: TGTGCCAGCAGCTTATCTGCGGACCACTACGAGCAGTACTTC
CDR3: CASSLSADHYEQYF

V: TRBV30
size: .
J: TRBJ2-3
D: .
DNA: TGTGCCTGGCTCCGGATCCCTAGCACAGATACGCAGTATTTT
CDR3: CAWLRIPSTDTQYF

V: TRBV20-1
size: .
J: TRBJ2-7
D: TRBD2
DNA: TGCAGTGCTATGACTAGCGGGCGTCAGTACTTC
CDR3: CSAMTSGRQYF

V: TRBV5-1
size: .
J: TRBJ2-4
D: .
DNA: TGCGCCAGCAGCTTGGAGAAAAACATTCAGTACTTC
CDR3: CASSLEKNIQYF

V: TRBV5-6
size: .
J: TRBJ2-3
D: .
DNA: TGTGCCAGCAGCTTGGCCACAGATACGCAGTATTTT
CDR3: CASSLATDTQYF

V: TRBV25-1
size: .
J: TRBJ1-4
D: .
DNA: TGTGCCAGCAGTGGGGGTGCGGTGGAAAAACTGTTTTTT
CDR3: CASSGGAVEKLFF

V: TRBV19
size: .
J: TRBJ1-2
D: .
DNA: TGTGCCAGGGTAGGGGTCGCAGACCTTTATCGCTACACCTTC
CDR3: CARVGVADLYRYTF

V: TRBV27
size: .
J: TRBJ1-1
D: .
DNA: TGTGCCAGCAGTTTAGGAGTGGGCTGGATGAACACTGAAGCTTTCTTT
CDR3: CASSLGVGWMNTEAFF

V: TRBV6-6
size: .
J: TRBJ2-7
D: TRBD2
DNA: TGTGCCAGCAGTTACTTGGGACTAGCGGGCTTTTACGAGCAGTACTTC
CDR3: CASSYLGLAGFYEQYF

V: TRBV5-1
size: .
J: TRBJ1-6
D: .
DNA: TGCGCCAGCAGCTTGACAGGGAATAATTCACCCCTCCACTTT
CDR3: CASSLTGNNSPLHF

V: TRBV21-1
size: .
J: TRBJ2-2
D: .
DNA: TGTGCCAGCAGCTTTAAGGGCAGGCCCAGGACTAGCGGGTGCACCGGGGAGCTGTTTTTT
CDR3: CASSFKGRPRTSGCTGELFF

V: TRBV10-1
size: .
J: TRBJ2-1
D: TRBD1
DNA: TGCGCCAGCAGGTCCGGGACAGGGTCGATCTTC
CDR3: CASRSGTGSIF

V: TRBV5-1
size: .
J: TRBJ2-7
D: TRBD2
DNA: TGCGCCAGCAGCTCGGGACTAGTAGGAGTCTACGAGCAGTACTTC
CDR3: CASSSGLVGVYEQYF

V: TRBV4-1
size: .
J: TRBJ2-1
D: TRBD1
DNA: TGCGCCAGCAGCCAAGATCCAGGGGGCTACAATGAGCAGTTCTTC
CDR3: CASSQDPGGYNEQFF

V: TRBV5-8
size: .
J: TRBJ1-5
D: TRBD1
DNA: TGTGCCAGCAGCTTGGACAGGGGTCAGCCCCAGCATTTT
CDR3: CASSLDRGQPQHF

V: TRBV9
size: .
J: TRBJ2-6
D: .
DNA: TGTGCCAGCAGCGTAGATTTGGGCTTTGGGGCCAACGTCCTGACTTTC
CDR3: CASSVDLGFGANVLTF

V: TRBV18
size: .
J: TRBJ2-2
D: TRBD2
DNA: TGTGCCAGCTCACCACTAGCGGGAGGGCCCGGGGAGCTGTTTTTT
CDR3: CASSPLAGGPGELFF

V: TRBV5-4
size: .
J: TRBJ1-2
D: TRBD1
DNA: TGTGCCAGCAGCCGGGACAGGGGTGGCTACACCTTC
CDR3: CASSRDRGGYTF

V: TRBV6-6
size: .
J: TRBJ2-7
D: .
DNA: TGTGCCAGCAGCCACTCCTACGAGCAGTACTTC
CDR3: CASSHSYEQYF

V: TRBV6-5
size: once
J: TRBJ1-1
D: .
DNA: TGTGCCAGCAGTTACTCCCCGGGTGAGGACACTGAAGCTTTCTTT
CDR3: CASSYSPGEDTEAFF

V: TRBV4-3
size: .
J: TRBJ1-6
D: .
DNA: TGCGCCAGCAGCCTGAGCTCCTATAATTCACCCCTCCACTTT
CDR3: CASSLSSYNSPLHF

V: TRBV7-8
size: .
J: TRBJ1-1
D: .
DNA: TGTGCCAGCAGCTTAGAACGGACCGCGAACACTGAAGCTTTCTTT
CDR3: CASSLERTANTEAFF

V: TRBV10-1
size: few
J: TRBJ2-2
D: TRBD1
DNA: TGCGCCAGCAGACAGGGGCTCGGTTCCGGGGAGCTGTTTTTT
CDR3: CASRQGLGSGELFF

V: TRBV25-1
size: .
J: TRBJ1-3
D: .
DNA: TGTGCCAGCAGTGAATCCGTGTTCGGAAACACCATATATTTT
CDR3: CASSESVFGNTIYF

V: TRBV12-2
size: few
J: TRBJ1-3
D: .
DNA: TGTGCAAGTCGCTTGGGGGCTGGAAACACCATATATTTT
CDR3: CASRLGAGNTIYF

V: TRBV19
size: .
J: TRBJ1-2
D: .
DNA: TGTGCCAGTAGTCATGGGACACCTAACTATGGCTACACCTTC
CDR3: CASSHGTPNYGYTF

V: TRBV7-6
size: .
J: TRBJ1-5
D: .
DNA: TGTGCCAGCAGCTTAGCGAGGTTCGAGGAGAACCCTAGTCAGCCCCAGCATTTT
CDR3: CASSLARFEENPSQPQHF

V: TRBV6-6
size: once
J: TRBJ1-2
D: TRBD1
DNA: TGTGCCAGCAGTCGGACAGGGGACTACTATGGCTACACCTTC
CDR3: CASSRTGDYYGYTF

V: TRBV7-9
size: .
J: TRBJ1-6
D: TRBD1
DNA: TGTGCCAGCAGCCAGGGGGACAGGGAGCATTCACCCCTCCACTTT
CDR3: CASSQGDREHSPLHF

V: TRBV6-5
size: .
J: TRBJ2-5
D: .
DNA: TGTGCCAGCAGTGATTCCGGGTCCCAAGAGACCCAGTACTTC
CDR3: CASSDSGSQETQYF

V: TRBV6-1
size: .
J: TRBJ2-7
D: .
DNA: TGTGCCAGCAGTCATCTGGACGGAACCTACGAGCAGTACTTC
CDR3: CASSHLDGTYEQYF

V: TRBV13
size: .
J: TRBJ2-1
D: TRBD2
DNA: TGTGCCAGCAGCTTGAGGGCACCAGGGACTAGCGAGTTCTTC
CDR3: CASSLRAPGTSEFF

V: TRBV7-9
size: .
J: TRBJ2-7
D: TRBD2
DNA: TGTGCCAGCAGCCTAATGACTAGCGGGGGGTTCTCCTACGAGCAGTACTTC
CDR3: CASSLMTSGGFSYEQYF

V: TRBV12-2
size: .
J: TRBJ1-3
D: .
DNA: .
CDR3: CASRFGQGNTIYF

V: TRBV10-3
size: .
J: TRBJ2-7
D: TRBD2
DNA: TGTGCCATCAGTGAGTCGGTCTCTAGCGGGTTCTCCTACGAGCAGTACTTC
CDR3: CAISESVSSGFSYEQYF

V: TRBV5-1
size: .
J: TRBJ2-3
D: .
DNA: TGCGCCAGCAGCTACAACACAGATACGCAGTATTTT
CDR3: CASSYNTDTQYF

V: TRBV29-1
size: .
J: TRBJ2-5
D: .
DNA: TGCAGCGCCTTCAGGGTAGTAGGGGAGACCCAGTACTTC
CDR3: CSAFRVVGETQYF

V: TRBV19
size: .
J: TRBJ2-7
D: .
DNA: TGTGCCAGTAGTATGGGAGCCTACGAGCAGTACTTC
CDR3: CASSMGAYEQYF

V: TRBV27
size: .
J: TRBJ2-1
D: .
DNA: TGTGCCAGCTGCGATTCCCTAGCGCGCTCCTACAATGAGCAGTTCTTC
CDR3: CASCDSLARSYNEQFF

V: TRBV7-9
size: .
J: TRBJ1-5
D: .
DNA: TGTGCCAGCAGCTTACAGGATAGCAATCAGCCCCAGCATTTT
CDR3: CASSLQDSNQPQHF

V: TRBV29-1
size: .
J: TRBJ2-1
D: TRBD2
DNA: TGCAGCGCCGGGACTAGGGGTTGGAATGAGCAGTTCTTC
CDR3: CSAGTRGWNEQFF

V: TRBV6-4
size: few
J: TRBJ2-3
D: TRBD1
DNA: TGTGCCAGCAGTGGGACAGGGGGCACAGATACGCAGTATTTT
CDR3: CASSGTGGTDTQYF